A single sample gave rise to the 10 T cell receptor beta chains below, sequenced in a study of brain T cells in children with intractable seizures. Measured with immunoSEQ multiplex PCR; TCRdb has only the in-frame clones, and not every one. Among 110,000 or so clones, 94% were seen once, and the ten largest hold 3.8%. The sample here was peripheral blood, taken at surgery. The receptors were sampled from a boy younger than two with hemimegalencephaly and intractable seizures.

This clone was seen just once. The V call is TRBV28, the J call TRBJ1-1; TRBD1 aligns across 7 bases. Germline CDR1 is MDHEN and CDR2 is SYDVKM. J lost 3 bases, V lost 6 bases, and 7 bases had no gene match. CDR3 size: 14 residues. The CDR3 nucleotides read TGTGCCAGCAGGGGGACAGCAGGGTACACTGAAGCTTTCTTT. Residues: CASRGTAGYTEAFF.

This clone was counted once. The rearrangement uses TRBV5-4 and TRBJ1-2, with D possibly matching TRBD1 (5 bases). Germline-derived CDR1 and CDR2 are SGHNT and YYREEE (reference sequence). V was pared by 1 base and J by 4 bases, with 17 bases between. CDR3 length: 16 residues. The CDR3 here is CASSLPPGQEAYGYTF. Here the CDR3 DNA reads TGTGCCAGCAGCTTGCCCCCGGGGCAGGAGGCCTATGGCTACACCTTC. The full variable domain, completed using reference TRBV5-4 and TRBJ1-2, is ETGVTQSPTHLIKTRGQQVTLRCSSQSGHNTVSWYQQALGQGPQFIFQYYREEENGRGNFPPRFSGLQFPNYSSELNVNALELDDSALYLCASSLPPGQEAYGYTFGSGTRLTVV.

The gene calls are TRBV25-1 and TRBJ2-5, with D possibly matching TRBD1 (6 bases). Germline V gene sequence: CDR1 MGHDK, CDR2 SYGVNS. The CDR3 has 15 residues. Trimming removed 3 bases from V and 2 bases from J, with 13 bases in between. CDR3 loop: CASSEVRGWQETQYF. CDR3 coding DNA: TGTGCCAGCAGTGAGGTCAGGGGCTGGCAAGAGACCCAGTACTTC.

About this clone itself: A junction boundary mismatches the germline segment, possibly from a read error. The chain couples TRBV11-2 to TRBJ2-7; 7 bases agree with TRBD1. CDR1 and CDR2 (germline): SGHAT, FQNNGV. CDR3 size: 15 residues. Here the CDR3 reads CASSLEPTGPYEQYF. The CDR3 coding sequence is TGTGCCAGCAGCCTAGAACCGACAGGGCCCTACGAGCAGTACTTC.

J is TRBJ1-1 and V is TRBV30; possible D gene TRBD1, 5 bases. CDR1 is GTSNPN and CDR2 is SVGIG in the germline V gene (reference sequence). CDR3 length: 13 residues. Trimming took 0 bases from V and 4 from J, leaving 9 bases between them. CDR3: CAWSVRGGTEAFF. For the CDR3, the DNA is TGTGCCTGGAGTGTACGGGGGGGCACTGAAGCTTTCTTT.

The rearrangement joins TRBV28 to TRBJ1-3; perhaps TRBD1 as D (5 bases). CDR1 MDHEN and CDR2 SYDVKM come from the germline V gene. V shed 11 bases and J shed 3 bases, with 23 bases lying between them. The CDR3 sequence is 16 residues long. DNA for the CDR3: TGTGCCTCGGGGCCAGGGTTTGGGAGAAGTGGAAACACCATATATTTT. Translated: CASGPGFGRSGNTIYF.

The J gene is TRBJ1-1, the V gene TRBV20-1; unclear D gene. Germline V gene lookup returns CDR1 DFQATT and CDR2 SNEGSKA (reference sequence). The CDR3 extends over 10 amino acids. Trimming pared 6 bases from V and 3 bases from J, leaving 5 bases between. Here the CDR3 DNA reads TGCAGTGCGCATTACACTGAAGCTTTCTTT. Protein product: CSAHYTEAFF.

This clone was recorded once. V usage is TRBV7-9 and J usage is TRBJ2-7, with unresolved D. The V end lost 5 bases, the J end lost 6 bases, and 8 bases lay between the germline ends. The CDR3 extends over 11 amino acids. Germline V CDR1 and CDR2: SEHNR, FQNEAQ (reference sequence). The CDR3 protein is CASSNGVEQYF. The DNA of the CDR3 is TGTGCCAGCAGCAATGGAGTCGAGCAGTACTTC.

The chain uses TRBV7-9 and TRBJ2-1, with D possibly TRBD2 on 6 matching bases. There are 15 residues in the CDR3. V shed 3 bases and J shed 2 bases, with 11 bases lying between them. The V gene's germline CDR1 is SEHNR and CDR2 FQNEAQ (reference sequence). The CDR3 region is CASSFAGTAYNEQFF. The CDR3 coding sequence is TGTGCCAGCAGCTTTGCCGGGACTGCCTACAATGAGCAGTTCTTC.

The chain carries TRBV27 and TRBJ2-7, with 9 bases aligning to TRBD2. Germline values: CDR1 MNHEY, CDR2 SMNVEV (reference sequence). The CDR3 is 14 amino acids. With 1 base clipped from V and 7 bases from J, the junction kept 5 bases outside the gene matches. The chain's CDR3 is CASSLLAGVGEQYF. In DNA form, the CDR3 reads TGTGCCAGCAGTTTATTAGCGGGAGTAGGTGAGCAGTACTTC.